This TCR beta chain comes out of a study of CD4 T cells in relation to SARS-CoV-2 and coronaviruses (dated by TCRdb to the early 2020s). As for the study more broadly: The ViraFEST assay cultured PBMCs with antigen for nine to eleven days, then sequenced TCR beta CDR3s to find antigen-specific clonal expansions. Memory CD4+ T cell crossreactivity between SARS-CoV-2 and common cold coronavirus spike proteins was assessed at the TCR clonotype level in the study. Samples from a few pre-COVID donors and the naive versus memory experiments were sequenced with the Adaptive Biotechnologies TCR-sequencing kit; other data were Illumina-based. The approximately 12 convalescent patients included 8 males and 4 females; two subjects were Hispanic. Using patient-derived lymphoblastoid cell lines, the shared crossreactive spike epitopes were mapped to their HLA restriction. The full convalescent cohort of more than ten patients had a median age of around 39 years, ranging from roughly 21 to 75 years. For other donors in the study, expansion assays were sequenced with a different, Illumina-based TCR-beta assay.

On this clone itself: Which antigen it targets is not known. One base away there is no much larger clone; base qualities are not given.

General conclusions and limits of the study: Crossreactivity analysis centred on spike protein, so crossreactivity against other viral proteins was not assessed. Small numbers of patients and of tested TCRs limited the study. Naive versus memory sequencing indicated that memory recall responses, rather than primary responses primed during culture, are detected by the assay. Significantly weaker SARS-CoV-2-driven expansion was shown by crossreactive clones than by monoreactive clones, consistent with antigenic imprinting. In about 61% of donors, memory CD4+ clonotypes turned up that crossrecognized SARS-CoV-2 and at least one common cold coronavirus spike. Because no donor provided both pre-pandemic and post-infection samples, tracing the source of pre-existing responses was limited.

Naive and memory CD4+ T cells were separated from cryopreserved PBMCs by CD4 enrichment followed by EasySep naive CD4+ T cell enrichment. Sorted naive or memory CD4+ T cells (about 9.6 x 10^4) were grown at a 1:1 ratio with T cell-depleted PBMCs and CEF peptides for 10 days. Each peptide culture condition was generally run in triplicate replicate wells. Ficoll-Paque PLUS gradient centrifugation was used to isolate PBMCs from either whole blood or leukapheresis product. The PBMCs went either fresh into the expansion assay or into cryopreservation at -140 degrees C. The QIAamp Micro DNA Kit was used to extract genomic DNA from the CD4+ T cells. Survey-level immunoSEQ TCR-beta sequencing was performed on DNA from CEF-cultured naive and memory CD4+ T cells. Per the authors' processing: During preprocessing, nonproductive sequences were discarded, as were any CDR3s that did not begin with C, did not end with F or W, or were shorter than 7 amino acids. Antigen-specific clonotypes were called with the MANAFEST web app, based on expansion relative to reference and other culture wells. A clone was considered positive if significant expansion relative to the reference culture was observed in 2 of 3 replicate wells at an FDR below 0.05. Positive clones also required significant expansion versus all other tandem wells and an odds ratio above 5. Cultured and uncultured naive and memory CD4+ repertoires were searched for previously identified spike- and CEF-reactive CDR3s. CDR3 homology was measured as pairwise Levenshtein distance, computed with the stringdist R package after trimming three terminal residues from each end. In its TCRdb copy, this immuneACCESS table keeps in-frame sequences only and misses some clones. Where compared with another copy, unresolved V genes explain less than half of these, and the others have no known cause. V, J and clone size derive from that table, while D and trimming were established from the DNA sequence. The sample has approximately 41,000 clones on record, under 90% of them singletons. In total, the top ten clones hold 1% to 1.5% of the sample.

The germline V gene encodes CDR1 SGDLS and CDR2 YYNGEE. V is shortened by 0 bases, J by 4 bases, and the region joining them spans 11 bases. The CDR3 sequence holds 16 residues, the cysteine and phenylalanine included. Only the CDR3 DNA is retained, 48 bases long and in frame from the first base. The source of this sequence is an adult with COVID-19. Sequenced sample: naive CD4+ T cells from PBMCs, cultured in vitro. Sample cell subset or site, as interpreted from the label and publication: naive CD4+ T cells isolated by negative enrichment. The chain couples TRBV9 to TRBJ2-6; TRBD2 is possibly the D segment (5 matching bases). This receptor has the CDR3 CASSVARVAGANVLTF. The sequence in DNA is TGTGCCAGCAGCGTAGCGAGGGTAGCAGGGGCCAACGTCCTGACTTTC.